This T cell receptor beta chain originates from a study of blood T cell repertoires in COVID-19. There are 14 residues in the CDR3. V lost 0 bases, J lost 0 bases, and 6 bases lay in between. Germline V gene data show CDR1 as LGHDT and CDR2 as YNNKEL (reference sequence). Profiled with immunoSEQ multiplex PCR; TCRdb holds only in-frame clones, not every one. The table shows around 73,000 clones, with over 65% occurring only once. The sequenced material came from peripheral blood. The sequence was collected from a woman in her sixties or seventies with acute or convalescent COVID-19. The chain uses TRBV3-1 (or the pseudogene TRBV3-2) and TRBJ2-7; D call uncertain. The CDR3: CASSQDLSSYEQYF. The DNA of the CDR3 is TGTGCCAGCAGCCAAGATCTGAGCTCCTACGAGCAGTACTTC.